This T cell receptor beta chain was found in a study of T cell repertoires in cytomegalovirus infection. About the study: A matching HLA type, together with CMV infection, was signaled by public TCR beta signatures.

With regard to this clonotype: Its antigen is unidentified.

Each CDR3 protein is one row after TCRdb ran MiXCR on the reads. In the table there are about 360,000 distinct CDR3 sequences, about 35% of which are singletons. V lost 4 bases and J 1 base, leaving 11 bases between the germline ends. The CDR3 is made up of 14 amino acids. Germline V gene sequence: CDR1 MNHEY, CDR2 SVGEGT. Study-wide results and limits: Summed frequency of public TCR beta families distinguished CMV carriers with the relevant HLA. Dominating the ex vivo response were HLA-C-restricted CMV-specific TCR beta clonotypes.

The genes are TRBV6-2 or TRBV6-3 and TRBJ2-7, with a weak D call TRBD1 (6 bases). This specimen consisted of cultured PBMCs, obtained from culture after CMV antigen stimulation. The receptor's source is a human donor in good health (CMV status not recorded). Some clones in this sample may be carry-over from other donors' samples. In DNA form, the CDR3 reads TGTGCCAGCAGTTGGCAGGGGCCGTCCTACGAGCAGTACTTC. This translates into CASSWQGPSYEQYF.